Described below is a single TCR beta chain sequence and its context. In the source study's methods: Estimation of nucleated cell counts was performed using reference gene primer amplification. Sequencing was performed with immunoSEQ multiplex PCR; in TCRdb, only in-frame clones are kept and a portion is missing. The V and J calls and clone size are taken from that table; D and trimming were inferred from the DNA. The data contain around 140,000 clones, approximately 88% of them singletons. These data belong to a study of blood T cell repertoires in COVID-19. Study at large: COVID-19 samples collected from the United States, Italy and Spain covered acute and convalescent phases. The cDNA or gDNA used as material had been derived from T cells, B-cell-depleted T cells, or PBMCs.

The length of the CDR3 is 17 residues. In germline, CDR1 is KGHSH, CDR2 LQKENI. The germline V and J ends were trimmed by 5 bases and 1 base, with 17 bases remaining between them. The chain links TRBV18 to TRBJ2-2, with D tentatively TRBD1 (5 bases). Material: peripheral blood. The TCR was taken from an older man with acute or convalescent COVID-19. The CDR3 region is CASSTGALLRNTGELFF. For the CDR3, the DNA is TGTGCCAGCTCAACAGGAGCCCTTTTACGGAACACCGGGGAGCTGTTTTTT.